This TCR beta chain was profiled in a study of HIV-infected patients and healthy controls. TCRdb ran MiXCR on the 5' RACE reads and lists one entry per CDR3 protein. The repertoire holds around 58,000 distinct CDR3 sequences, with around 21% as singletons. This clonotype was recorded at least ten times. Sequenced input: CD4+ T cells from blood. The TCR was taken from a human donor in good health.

Here the CDR3 reads CASSLIGVEQYF. DNA of the CDR3: TGTGCCAGCAGCTTAATAGGGGTTGAGCAGTACTTC. This sequence joins TRBV7-3 and TRBJ2-7; D possibly corresponds to TRBD1 (5 bases). V lost 1 base and J 7 bases, leaving 8 bases between the germline ends. Germline V gene sequence: CDR1 SGHTA, CDR2 FQGTGA. This CDR3 contains 12 residues.